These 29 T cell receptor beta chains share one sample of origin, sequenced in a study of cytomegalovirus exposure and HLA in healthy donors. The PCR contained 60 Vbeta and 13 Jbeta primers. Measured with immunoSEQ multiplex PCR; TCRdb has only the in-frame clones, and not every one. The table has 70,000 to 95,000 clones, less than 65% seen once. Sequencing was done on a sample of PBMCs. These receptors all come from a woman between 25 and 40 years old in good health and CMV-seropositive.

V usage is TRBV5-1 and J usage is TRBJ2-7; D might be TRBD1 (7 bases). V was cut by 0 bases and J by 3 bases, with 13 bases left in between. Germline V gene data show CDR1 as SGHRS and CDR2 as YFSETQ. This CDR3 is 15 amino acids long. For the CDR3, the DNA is TGCGCCAGCAGCTTGGAGGCAGGGGGAGGCTACGAGCAGTACTTC. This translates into CASSLEAGGGYEQYF.

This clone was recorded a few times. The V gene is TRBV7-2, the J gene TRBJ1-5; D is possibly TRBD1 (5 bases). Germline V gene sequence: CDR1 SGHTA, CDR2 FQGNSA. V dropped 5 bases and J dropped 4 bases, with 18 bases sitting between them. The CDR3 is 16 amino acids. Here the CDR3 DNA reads TGTGCCAGCAGCGCAAACCAGGGTGGTGGGAATCAGCCCCAGCATTTT. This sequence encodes CASSANQGGGNQPQHF. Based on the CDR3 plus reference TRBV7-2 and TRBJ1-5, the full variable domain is GAGVSQSPSNKVTEKGKDVELRCDPISGHTALYWYRQSLGQGLEFLIYFQGNSAPDKSGLPSDRFSAERTGGSVSTLTIQRTQQEDSAVYLCASSANQGGGNQPQHFGDGTRLSIL.

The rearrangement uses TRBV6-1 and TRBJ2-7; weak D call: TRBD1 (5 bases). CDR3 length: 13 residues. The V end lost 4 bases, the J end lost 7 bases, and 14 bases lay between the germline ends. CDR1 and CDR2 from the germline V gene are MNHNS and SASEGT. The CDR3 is CASSVLDMGEQYF. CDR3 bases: TGTGCCAGCAGTGTTTTGGACATGGGGGAGCAGTACTTC.

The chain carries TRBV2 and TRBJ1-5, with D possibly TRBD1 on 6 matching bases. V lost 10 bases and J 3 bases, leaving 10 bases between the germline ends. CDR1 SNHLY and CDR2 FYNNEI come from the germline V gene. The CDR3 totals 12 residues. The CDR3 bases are TGTGCCAAAGGGACACCCAATCAGCCCCAGCATTTT. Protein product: CAKGTPNQPQHF. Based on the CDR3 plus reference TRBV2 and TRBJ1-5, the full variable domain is EPEVTQTPSHQVTQMGQEVILRCVPISNHLYFYWYRQILGQKVEFLVSFYNNEISEKSEIFDDQFSVERPDGSNFTLKIRSTKLEDSAMYFCAKGTPNQPQHFGDGTRLSIL.

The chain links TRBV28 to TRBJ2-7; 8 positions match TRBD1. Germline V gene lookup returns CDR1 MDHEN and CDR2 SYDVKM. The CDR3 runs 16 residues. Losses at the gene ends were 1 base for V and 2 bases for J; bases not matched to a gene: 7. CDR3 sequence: CASSLSPAGGTYEQYF. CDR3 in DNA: TGTGCCAGCAGTTTATCCCCGGCAGGGGGCACCTACGAGCAGTACTTC. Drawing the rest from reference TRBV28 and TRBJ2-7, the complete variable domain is DVKVTQSSRYLVKRTGEKVFLECVQDMDHENMFWYRQDPGLGLRLIYFSYDVKMKEKGDIPEGYSVSREKKERFSLILESASTNQTSMYLCASSLSPAGGTYEQYFGPGTRLTVT.

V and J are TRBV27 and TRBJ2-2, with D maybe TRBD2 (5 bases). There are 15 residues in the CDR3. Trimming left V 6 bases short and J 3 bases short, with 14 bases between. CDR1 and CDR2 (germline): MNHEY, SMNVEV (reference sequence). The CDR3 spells CASREWRVDTGELFF. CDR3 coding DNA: TGTGCCAGCAGGGAGTGGCGGGTTGACACCGGGGAGCTGTTTTTT.

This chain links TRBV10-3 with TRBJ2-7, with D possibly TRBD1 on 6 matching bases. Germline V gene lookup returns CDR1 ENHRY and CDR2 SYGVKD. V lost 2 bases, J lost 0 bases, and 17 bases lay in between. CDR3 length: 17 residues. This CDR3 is CAISEGTVIGGSYEQYF. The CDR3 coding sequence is TGTGCCATCAGTGAGGGCACCGTAATAGGGGGCTCCTACGAGCAGTACTTC.

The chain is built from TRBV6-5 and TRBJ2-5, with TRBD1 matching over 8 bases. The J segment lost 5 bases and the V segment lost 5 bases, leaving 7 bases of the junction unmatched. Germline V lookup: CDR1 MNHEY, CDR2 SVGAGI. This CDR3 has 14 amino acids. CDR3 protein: CASSGQGSSETQYF. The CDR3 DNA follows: TGTGCCAGCAGTGGACAGGGATCTTCTGAGACCCAGTACTTC.

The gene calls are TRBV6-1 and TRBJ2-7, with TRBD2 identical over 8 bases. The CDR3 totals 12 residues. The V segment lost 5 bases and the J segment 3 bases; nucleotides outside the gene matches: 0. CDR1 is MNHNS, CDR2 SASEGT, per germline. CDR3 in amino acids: CASSRGGYEQYF. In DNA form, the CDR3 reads TGTGCCAGCAGTCGGGGGGGCTACGAGCAGTACTTC.

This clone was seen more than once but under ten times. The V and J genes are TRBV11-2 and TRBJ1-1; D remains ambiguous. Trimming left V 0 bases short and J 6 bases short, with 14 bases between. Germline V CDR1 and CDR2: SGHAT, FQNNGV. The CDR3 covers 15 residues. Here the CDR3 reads CASSLDMTTVAEAFF. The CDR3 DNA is TGTGCCAGCAGCTTAGATATGACGACTGTGGCTGAAGCTTTCTTT.

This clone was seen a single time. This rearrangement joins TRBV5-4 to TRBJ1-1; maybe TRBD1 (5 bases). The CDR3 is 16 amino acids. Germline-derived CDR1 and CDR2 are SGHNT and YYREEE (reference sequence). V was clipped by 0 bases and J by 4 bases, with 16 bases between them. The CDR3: CASSLAGGVSFTEAFF. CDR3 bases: TGTGCCAGCAGCTTGGCCGGGGGGGTCAGTTTCACTGAAGCTTTCTTT.

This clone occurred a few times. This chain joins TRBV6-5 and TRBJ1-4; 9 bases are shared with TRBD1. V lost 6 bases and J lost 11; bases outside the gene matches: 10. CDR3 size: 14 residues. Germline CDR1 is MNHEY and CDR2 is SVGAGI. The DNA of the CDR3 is TGTGCCAGCAGGGACAGGGGCCCCATAGGGAAACTGTTTTTT. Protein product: CASRDRGPIGKLFF.

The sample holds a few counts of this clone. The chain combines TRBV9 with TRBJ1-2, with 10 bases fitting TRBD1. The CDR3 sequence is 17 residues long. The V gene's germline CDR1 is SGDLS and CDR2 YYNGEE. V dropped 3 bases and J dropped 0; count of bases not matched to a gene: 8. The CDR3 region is CASSGEGQGLANYGYTF. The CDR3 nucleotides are TGTGCCAGCAGCGGGGAGGGACAGGGGCTTGCTAACTATGGCTACACCTTC.

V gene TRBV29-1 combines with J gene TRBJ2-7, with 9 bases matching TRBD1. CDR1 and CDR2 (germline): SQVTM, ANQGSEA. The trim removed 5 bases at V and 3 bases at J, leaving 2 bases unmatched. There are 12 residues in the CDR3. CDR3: CSVLGQGYEQYF. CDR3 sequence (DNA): TGCAGCGTTTTGGGACAGGGCTACGAGCAGTACTTC.

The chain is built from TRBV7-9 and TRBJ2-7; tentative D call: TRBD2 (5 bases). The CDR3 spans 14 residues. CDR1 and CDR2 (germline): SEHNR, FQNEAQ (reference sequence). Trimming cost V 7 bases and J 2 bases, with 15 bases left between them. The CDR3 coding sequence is TGTGCCAGCACCCCCGGACTCTTTCCCTACGAGCAGTACTTC. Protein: CASTPGLFPYEQYF.

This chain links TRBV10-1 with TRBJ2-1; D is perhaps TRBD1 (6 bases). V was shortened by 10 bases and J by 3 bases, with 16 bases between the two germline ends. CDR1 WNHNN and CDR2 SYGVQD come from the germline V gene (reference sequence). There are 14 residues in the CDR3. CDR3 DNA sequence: TGCGCCACGCGTGGGGACACTTACTACAATGAGCAGTTCTTC. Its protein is CATRGDTYYNEQFF.

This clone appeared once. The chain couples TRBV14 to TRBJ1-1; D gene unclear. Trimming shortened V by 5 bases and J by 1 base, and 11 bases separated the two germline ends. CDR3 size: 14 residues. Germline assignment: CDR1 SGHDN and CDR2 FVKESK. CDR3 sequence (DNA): TGTGCCAGCAGCACCCTAGCGGGGAACACTGAAGCTTTCTTT. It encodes CASSTLAGNTEAFF.

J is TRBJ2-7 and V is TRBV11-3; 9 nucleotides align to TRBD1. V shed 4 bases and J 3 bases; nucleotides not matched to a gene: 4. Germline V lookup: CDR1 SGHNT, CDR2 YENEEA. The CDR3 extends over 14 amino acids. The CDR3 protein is CASSSGQGGYEQYF. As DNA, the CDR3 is TGTGCCAGCAGCTCGGGACAGGGCGGCTACGAGCAGTACTTC.

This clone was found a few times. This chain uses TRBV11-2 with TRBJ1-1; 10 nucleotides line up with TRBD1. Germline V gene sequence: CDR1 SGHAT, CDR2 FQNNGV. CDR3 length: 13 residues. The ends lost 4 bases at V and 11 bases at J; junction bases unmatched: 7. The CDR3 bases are TGTGCCAGCAGCTCCTGGACAGGGGGTGGTGCTTTCTTT. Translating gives CASSSWTGGGAFF. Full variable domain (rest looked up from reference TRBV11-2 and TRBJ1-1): EAGVAQSPRYKIIEKRQSVAFWCNPISGHATLYWYQQILGQGPKLLIQFQNNGVVDDSQLPKDRFSAERLKGVDSTLKIQPAKLEDSAVYLCASSSWTGGGAFFGQGTRLTVV.

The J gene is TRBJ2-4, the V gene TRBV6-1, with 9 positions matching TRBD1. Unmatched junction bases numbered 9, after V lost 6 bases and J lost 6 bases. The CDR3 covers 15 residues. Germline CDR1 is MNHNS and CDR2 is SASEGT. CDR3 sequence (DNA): TGTGCCAGCAGGCATCCGGGGGGACAGGGAAACATTCAGTACTTC. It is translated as CASRHPGGQGNIQYF.

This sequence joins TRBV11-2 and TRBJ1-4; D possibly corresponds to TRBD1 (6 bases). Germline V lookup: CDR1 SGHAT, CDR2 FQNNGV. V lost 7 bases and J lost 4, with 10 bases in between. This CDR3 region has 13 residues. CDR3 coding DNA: TGTGCCAGCAAAGGACAGATTAATGAAAAACTGTTTTTT. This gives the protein CASKGQINEKLFF.

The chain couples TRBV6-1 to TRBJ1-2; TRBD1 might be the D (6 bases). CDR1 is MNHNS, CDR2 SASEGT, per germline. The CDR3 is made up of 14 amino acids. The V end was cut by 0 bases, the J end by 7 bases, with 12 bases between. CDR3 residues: CASSEAVRGSGYTF. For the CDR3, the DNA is TGTGCCAGCAGTGAAGCCGTCAGGGGATCTGGCTACACCTTC.

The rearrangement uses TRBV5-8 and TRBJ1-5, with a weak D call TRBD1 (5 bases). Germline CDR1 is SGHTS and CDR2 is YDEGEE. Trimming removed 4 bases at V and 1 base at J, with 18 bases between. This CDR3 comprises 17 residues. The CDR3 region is CASSGPFGAKSNQPQHF. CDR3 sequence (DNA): TGTGCCAGCAGCGGACCTTTTGGGGCGAAGAGCAATCAGCCCCAGCATTTT. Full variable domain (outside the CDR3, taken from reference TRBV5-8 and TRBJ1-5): EAGVTQSPTHLIKTRGQQATLRCSPISGHTSVYWYQQALGLGLQFLLWYDEGEERNRGNFPPRFSGRQFPNYSSELNVNALELEDSALYLCASSGPFGAKSNQPQHFGDGTRLSIL.

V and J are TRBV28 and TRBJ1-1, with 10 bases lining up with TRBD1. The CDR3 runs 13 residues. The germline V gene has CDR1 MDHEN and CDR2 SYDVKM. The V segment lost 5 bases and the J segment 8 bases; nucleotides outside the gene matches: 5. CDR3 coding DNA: TGTGCCAGCAGTAACGGACAGGGGGGCGAAGCTTTCTTT. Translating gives CASSNGQGGEAFF.

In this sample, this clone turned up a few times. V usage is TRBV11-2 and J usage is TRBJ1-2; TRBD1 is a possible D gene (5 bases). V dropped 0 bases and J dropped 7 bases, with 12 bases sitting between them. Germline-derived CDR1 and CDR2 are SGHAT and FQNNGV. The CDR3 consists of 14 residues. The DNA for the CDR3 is TGTGCCAGCAGCTTAGATAAGCAGGGAAGTGGCTACACCTTC. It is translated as CASSLDKQGSGYTF.

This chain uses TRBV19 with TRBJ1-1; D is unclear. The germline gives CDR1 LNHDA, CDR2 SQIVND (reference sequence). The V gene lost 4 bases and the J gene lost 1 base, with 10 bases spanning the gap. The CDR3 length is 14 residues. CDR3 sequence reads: CASSRGDGNTEAFF. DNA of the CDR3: TGTGCCAGTAGTAGGGGAGACGGGAACACTGAAGCTTTCTTT.

The chain's CDR3 is CASTTERLSYGYTF. Here the CDR3 DNA reads TGTGCCAGCACAACTGAGCGGCTGAGCTATGGCTACACCTTC. The chain carries TRBV28 and TRBJ1-2; D not resolved. Trimming took off 7 bases at V and 4 bases at J, with 16 bases between the two ends. Germline V CDR1 and CDR2: MDHEN, SYDVKM. There are 14 residues in the CDR3.

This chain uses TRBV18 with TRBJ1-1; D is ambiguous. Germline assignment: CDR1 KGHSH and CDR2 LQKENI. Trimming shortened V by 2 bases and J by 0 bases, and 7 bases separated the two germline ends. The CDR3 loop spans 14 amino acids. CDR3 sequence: CASSPTNMNTEAFF. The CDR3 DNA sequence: TGTGCCAGCTCACCAACGAACATGAACACTGAAGCTTTCTTT.

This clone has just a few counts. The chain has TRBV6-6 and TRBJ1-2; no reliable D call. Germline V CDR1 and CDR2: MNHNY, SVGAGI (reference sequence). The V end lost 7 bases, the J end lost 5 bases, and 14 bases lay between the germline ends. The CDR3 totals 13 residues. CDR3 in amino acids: CASTPTGMYGYTF. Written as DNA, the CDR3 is TGTGCCAGCACCCCGACGGGGATGTATGGCTACACCTTC.